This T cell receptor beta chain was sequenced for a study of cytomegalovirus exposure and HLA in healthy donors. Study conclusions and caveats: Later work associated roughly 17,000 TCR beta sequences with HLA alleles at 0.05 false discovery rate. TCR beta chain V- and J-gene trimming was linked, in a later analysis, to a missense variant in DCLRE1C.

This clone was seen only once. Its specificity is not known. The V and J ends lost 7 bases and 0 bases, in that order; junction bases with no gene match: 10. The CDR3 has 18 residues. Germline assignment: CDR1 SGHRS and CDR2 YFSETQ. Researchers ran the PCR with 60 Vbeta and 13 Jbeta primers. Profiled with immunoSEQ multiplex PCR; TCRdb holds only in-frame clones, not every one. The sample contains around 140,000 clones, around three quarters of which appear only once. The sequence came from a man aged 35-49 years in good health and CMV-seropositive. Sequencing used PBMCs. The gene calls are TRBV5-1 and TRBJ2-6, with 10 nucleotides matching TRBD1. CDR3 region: CASRPPGTGDSGANVLTF. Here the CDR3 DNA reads TGCGCCAGCCGCCCCCCCGGGACAGGGGACTCTGGGGCCAACGTCCTGACTTTC.